This passage covers 30 T cell receptor beta chains from one sample sequenced in a study of radiotherapy plus CTLA-4 blockade in lung cancer. Clones were sequenced by immunoSEQ multiplex PCR, and TCRdb holds only the in-frame ones, with some missing. The repertoire consists of around 42,000 clones, with approximately 62% occurring once and the leading ten covering 15% to 20%. The sequencing here drew on peripheral blood, taken from a patient treated with radiotherapy plus ipilimumab. The receptor source for this set is a human donor with non-small cell lung cancer who had a partial response to radiotherapy plus ipilimumab.

This clone was recorded many times. J is TRBJ1-2 and V is TRBV13, with 7 bases identical to TRBD1. The germline V gene encodes CDR1 PRHDT and CDR2 FYEKMQ (reference sequence). J was trimmed by 0 bases and V by 3 bases; bases with no gene match: 16. CDR3 length: 19 amino acids. CDR3 bases: TGTGCCAGCAGCTTTTCCTCCCCGCAATGGGACAGCCCTAACTATGGCTACACCTTC. Amino acids: CASSFSSPQWDSPNYGYTF.

This sequence joins TRBV7-3 and TRBJ2-5; perhaps TRBD2 as D (5 bases). Germline CDR1 is SGHTA and CDR2 is FQGTGA. The CDR3 has 14 residues. Trimming removed 5 bases from V and 1 base from J, with 11 bases in between. The CDR3 sequence is CASSPDYGQETQYF. CDR3 bases: TGTGCCAGCAGCCCAGACTATGGCCAAGAGACCCAGTACTTC.

The genes are TRBV11-2 and TRBJ1-1; D unclear. The germline V gene has CDR1 SGHAT and CDR2 FQNNGV. The CDR3 is 16 amino acids. V shed 6 bases and J shed 1 base, with 18 bases lying between them. CDR3 nucleotides: TGTGCCAGCAGTCCCCTTAGAGGACTGCCGAACACTGAAGCTTTCTTT. Translating it yields CASSPLRGLPNTEAFF.

CDR3 nucleotide sequence: TGTGCCAGCGGACAGGGTTGGAGTGGTGGCTACACCTTC. Amino acids: CASGQGWSGGYTF. This sequence joins TRBV28 and TRBJ1-2; 8 positions match TRBD1. Germline CDR1 is MDHEN and CDR2 is SYDVKM. J gave up 7 bases and V 8 bases, and 9 bases lay outside the gene matches. The CDR3 runs to 13 residues.

The genes are TRBV9 and TRBJ2-1; 7 bases agree with TRBD2. CDR3 length: 15 amino acids. V trimming: 4 bases; J trimming: 1 base; junction bases outside the gene matches: 5. Germline assignment: CDR1 SGDLS and CDR2 YYNGEE. The CDR3 spells CASSPGTNSYNEQFF. The CDR3 DNA is TGTGCCAGCAGCCCCGGGACTAATTCCTACAATGAGCAGTTCTTC. Filled out from reference TRBV9 and TRBJ2-1, the complete variable domain reads DSGVTQTPKHLITATGQRVTLRCSPRSGDLSVYWYQQSLDQGLQFLIQYYNGEERAKGNILERFSAQQFPDLHSELNLSSLELGDSALYFCASSPGTNSYNEQFFGPGTRLTVL.

The V call is TRBV7-9, the J call TRBJ2-3; TRBD2 is a possible D gene (7 bases). Germline V gene data show CDR1 as SEHNR and CDR2 as FQNEAQ (reference sequence). The CDR3 spans 15 residues. With 0 bases removed from V and 4 bases from J, the gap between germline ends came to 11 bases. The CDR3 loop is CASSLAGGRADTQYF. The CDR3 nucleotides read TGTGCCAGCAGCTTAGCGGGGGGGCGGGCAGATACGCAGTATTTT.

The CDR3 coding sequence is TGTGCCAGCAGCCATTCCGGGACAGGGGTCAGCAATCAGCCCCAGCATTTT. Its translation is CASSHSGTGVSNQPQHF. V gene TRBV4-2 combines with J gene TRBJ1-5; 10 nucleotides agree with TRBD1. The CDR3 extends over 17 amino acids. The trim removed 3 bases at V and 1 base at J, leaving 6 bases unmatched. CDR1 and CDR2 (germline): LGHNA, YNFKEQ.

V gene TRBV11-1 combines with J gene TRBJ2-5; 10 nucleotides agree with TRBD2. In germline, CDR1 is SGHAT, CDR2 FQDESV (reference sequence). The CDR3 contains 15 residues. V lost 6 bases, J lost 1 base, and 5 bases stayed unmatched. This CDR3 is CASRVAGGPQETQYF. The CDR3 nucleotides are TGTGCCAGCAGAGTAGCGGGGGGTCCCCAAGAGACCCAGTACTTC. The full variable domain, its missing parts supplied by reference TRBV11-1 and TRBJ2-5, is EAEVAQSPRYKITEKSQAVAFWCDPISGHATLYWYRQILGQGPELLVQFQDESVVDDSQLPKDRFSAERLKGVDSTLKIQPAELGDSAMYLCASRVAGGPQETQYFGPGTRLLVL.

This chain uses TRBV29-1 with TRBJ2-1; D ambiguous. The CDR3 covers 11 residues. Trimming took off 5 bases at V and 10 bases at J, with 12 bases between the two ends. Germline loops: CDR1 SQVTM, CDR2 ANQGSEA. The CDR3 sequence is CSVMRSGEQFF. Here the CDR3 DNA reads TGCAGCGTTATGAGGAGTGGGGAGCAGTTCTTC.

V usage is TRBV30 and J usage is TRBJ2-5; 11 bases match TRBD2. Germline V gene lookup returns CDR1 GTSNPN and CDR2 SVGIG (reference sequence). The CDR3 has 14 amino acids. V lost 2 bases, J lost 5 bases, and 4 bases stayed unmatched. The CDR3 is CAWSRASGRETQYF. As DNA, the CDR3 is TGTGCCTGGAGTCGGGCTAGCGGGAGGGAGACCCAGTACTTC.

This clone occurred a few times. The chain has TRBV12-5 and TRBJ1-3, with 7 bases identical to TRBD1. The CDR3 loop spans 15 amino acids. In germline, CDR1 is LGHNT, CDR2 FRNRAP. The J segment lost 1 base and the V segment lost 1 base, leaving 1 base of the junction unmatched. The CDR3 region has the DNA TGTGCTAGTGGTTTGGGGGACAGATCTGGAAACACCATATATTTT. This encodes CASGLGDRSGNTIYF. Filled out from reference TRBV12-5 and TRBJ1-3, the complete variable domain reads DARVTQTPRHKVTEMGQEVTMRCQPILGHNTVFWYRQTMMQGLELLAYFRNRAPLDDSGMPKDRFSAEMPDATLATLKIQPSEPRDSAVYFCASGLGDRSGNTIYFGEGSWLTVV.

The genes are TRBV5-4 and TRBJ2-2; weak D call: TRBD1 (6 bases). The germline V gene has CDR1 SGHNT and CDR2 YYREEE (reference sequence). The V end lost 5 bases, the J end lost 1 base, and 15 bases lay between the germline ends. This CDR3 contains 16 residues. In nucleotides, the CDR3 is TGTGCCAGCAGATCTGCAGGGGCATTGAACACCGGGGAGCTGTTTTTT. Its protein product is CASRSAGALNTGELFF.

This chain connects TRBV19 to TRBJ1-1; 9 nucleotides agree with TRBD1. CDR1 and CDR2 from the germline V gene are LNHDA and SQIVND (reference sequence). The V gene end was trimmed by 6 bases and the J gene end by 8 bases; junction bases not matched to a gene: 10. The length of the CDR3 is 14 residues. CDR3 DNA sequence: TGTGCCAGTAGCCGATCAACAGGGGGCCGCGAAGCTTTCTTT. This gives the protein CASSRSTGGREAFF.

The rearrangement joins TRBV15 to TRBJ2-1; 8 bases match TRBD2. V lost 3 bases to trimming and J lost 8 bases; unmatched junction nucleotides: 18. Germline V gene sequence: CDR1 LNHNV, CDR2 YYDKDF (reference sequence). The CDR3 runs to 18 residues. The CDR3 nucleotides are TGTGCCACCAGCAGGGGCCCCCACTCCTCGGGGGGGCTGTATGAGCAGTTCTTC. This codes for CATSRGPHSSGGLYEQFF.

V is TRBV18 and J is TRBJ2-1; 13 nucleotides line up with TRBD2. The V gene's germline CDR1 is KGHSH and CDR2 LQKENI. The CDR3 totals 15 residues. V lost 6 bases to trimming and J lost 8 bases; unmatched junction nucleotides: 7. Here the CDR3 reads CASSQTSGGTDEQFF. The CDR3 bases are TGTGCCAGCTCCCAGACTAGCGGGGGGACGGATGAGCAGTTCTTC.

This clone has just one count. This CDR3 is CASSVGAAAGQETQYF. In DNA form, the CDR3 reads TGTGCCAGCAGCGTAGGTGCAGCAGCAGGCCAAGAGACCCAGTACTTC. J is TRBJ2-5 and V is TRBV9; D unclear. CDR1 is SGDLS, CDR2 YYNGEE, per germline. V was trimmed by 0 bases and J by 1 base, leaving 13 bases between them. The CDR3 runs to 16 residues.

This chain joins TRBV2 and TRBJ2-5; D is possibly TRBD2 (5 bases). Trimming removed 0 bases at V and 7 bases at J, with 9 bases between. The CDR3 loop spans 13 amino acids. Germline V lookup: CDR1 SNHLY, CDR2 FYNNEI. The CDR3: CASSEAEVGTQYF. CDR3 DNA: TGTGCCAGCAGTGAAGCGGAGGTGGGGACCCAGTACTTC.

This clone is classed as large (0.1 to 1%). This chain links TRBV19 with TRBJ1-2; 7 bases match TRBD1. CDR1 and CDR2 (germline): LNHDA, SQIVND (reference sequence). Germline trimming cut 7 bases from V and 4 bases from J; bases unmatched to any gene: 3. The CDR3 has 12 amino acids. The CDR3 coding sequence is TGTGCCAGTACCCGACAGGGCTATGGCTACACCTTC. It is translated as CASTRQGYGYTF.

The chain recombines TRBV2 with TRBJ2-1; 7 bases fit TRBD2. Trimming at V came to 11 bases and at J to 0 bases, leaving 10 bases not matched to a gene. The CDR3 loop spans 15 amino acids. Germline CDR1 reads SNHLY; CDR2 reads FYNNEI. The CDR3 sequence is CAGGAGSSSYNEQFF. The CDR3 nucleotides read TGTGCCGGGGGAGCGGGAAGTAGCTCCTACAATGAGCAGTTCTTC.

The chain links TRBV30 to TRBJ1-2, with TRBD1 identical over 9 bases. In germline, CDR1 is GTSNPN, CDR2 SVGIG (reference sequence). With 6 bases clipped from V and 1 base from J, the junction kept 6 bases outside the gene matches. This CDR3 contains 14 residues. The CDR3 nucleotides are TGTGCCTGTACAGGGGGCTCCGTTAACTATGGCTACACCTTC. Translated: CACTGGSVNYGYTF.

The chain carries TRBV9 and TRBJ2-3; 7 bases map to TRBD2. CDR1 SGDLS and CDR2 YYNGEE come from the germline V gene. CDR3 length: 16 amino acids. The junction had 6 bases not matched to a gene; V was cut back by 0 bases and J by 2 bases. CDR3: CASSVATGGNTDTQYF. The CDR3 DNA is TGTGCCAGCAGCGTAGCTACGGGGGGAAACACAGATACGCAGTATTTT.

J is TRBJ1-5 and V is TRBV28, with 7 bases lining up with TRBD1. The V segment lost 6 bases and the J segment 7 bases; nucleotides outside the gene matches: 9. The germline gives CDR1 MDHEN, CDR2 SYDVKM. CDR3 length: 14 amino acids. CDR3 in amino acids: CASSLTGFSQPQHF. In DNA form, the CDR3 reads TGTGCCAGCAGCCTGACAGGGTTCAGCCAGCCCCAGCATTTT.

The chain recombines TRBV23-1 with TRBJ1-5; D remains unclear. TRBV23-1 qualifies as an ORF whose function is uncertain. The V and J ends lost 6 bases and 6 bases respectively, with 3 bases between them. The CDR3 sequence is 10 residues long. CDR3 coding DNA: TGCGCCAGCAGCGGTCAGCCCCAGCATTTT. It codes for CASSGQPQHF.

This clone has a single count. At one end, the junction sequence differs from germline, possibly due to a read error. The chain carries TRBV7-7 and TRBJ1-1; 7 bases fit TRBD1. This CDR3 comprises 16 residues. Germline CDR1 reads SSHAT; CDR2 reads FNYEAQ (reference sequence). CDR3 in DNA: TGTGCTAGCAGCTTAGAGACAGGGAGGAATTTATCGGCGGCTTTCTTT. This encodes CASSLETGRNLSAAFF. Complete variable domain (other parts from reference TRBV7-7 and TRBJ1-1): GAGVSQSPRYKVTKRGQDVTLRCDPISSHATLYWYQQALGQGPEFLTYFNYEAQPDKSGLPSDRFSAERPEGSISTLTIQRTEQRDSAMYRCASSLETGRNLSAAFFGQGTRLTVV.

This rearrangement joins TRBV18 to TRBJ2-5, with D possibly being TRBD1 (5 bases). The length of the CDR3 is 14 residues. Per the germline V gene, CDR1 is KGHSH and CDR2 is LQKENI. The V and J ends lost 2 bases and 4 bases respectively, with 11 bases between them. CDR3 amino acids: CASSPGRQGETQYF. In DNA, the CDR3 is TGTGCCAGCTCACCAGGTCGTCAGGGAGAGACCCAGTACTTC.

This clone was found a few times. This chain uses TRBV6-1 with TRBJ2-3; 7 bases agree with TRBD1. The V and J ends lost 5 bases and 5 bases, in that order; junction bases with no gene match: 7. Germline-derived CDR1 and CDR2 are MNHNS and SASEGT. The CDR3 is 14 amino acids. The CDR3 coding sequence is TGTGCCAGCAGTCCCCGAAGGGGGCTAGATACGCAGTATTTT. Amino acid sequence: CASSPRRGLDTQYF.

This clone has just a few counts. The rearrangement uses TRBV6-5 and TRBJ2-1; D gene unclear. The V end lost 6 bases, the J end lost 5 bases, and 8 bases lay between the germline ends. The CDR3 is 12 amino acids. Germline CDR1 and CDR2: MNHEY and SVGAGI. The CDR3, as DNA: TGTGCCAGCAGAAAAACTAACAATGAGCAGTTCTTC. Translated, it gives CASRKTNNEQFF.

V usage is TRBV19 and J usage is TRBJ1-4; D might be TRBD1 (5 bases). This CDR3 is 14 amino acids long. The V end was cut by 6 bases, the J end by 3 bases, with 11 bases between. Germline CDR1 is LNHDA and CDR2 is SQIVND (reference sequence). CDR3 coding DNA: TGTGCCAGTAGCTCGGGGGGGTCTAATGAAAAACTGTTTTTT. This codes for CASSSGGSNEKLFF. Drawing the rest from reference TRBV19 and TRBJ1-4, the complete variable domain is DGGITQSPKYLFRKEGQNVTLSCEQNLNHDAMYWYRQDPGQGLRLIYYSQIVNDFQKGDIAEGYSVSREKKESFPLTVTSAQKNPTAFYLCASSSGGSNEKLFFGSGTQLSVL.

V and J are TRBV7-8 and TRBJ1-5; TRBD1 might be the D (5 bases). The CDR3 is made up of 14 amino acids. Deletions cut 3 bases from V and 5 bases from J, with 11 bases between. Germline lookup yields CDR1 SGHVS and CDR2 FQNEAQ. The CDR3, as DNA: TGTGCCAGCAGCTTCGGGGGACCCTATCAGCCCCAGCATTTT. Translating gives CASSFGGPYQPQHF.

V usage is TRBV13 and J usage is TRBJ1-6; weak D call: TRBD1 (6 bases). The germline V and J ends were trimmed by 5 bases and 7 bases, with 12 bases remaining between them. The CDR3 has 14 residues. The germline V gene encodes CDR1 PRHDT and CDR2 FYEKMQ (reference sequence). The CDR3 here is CASSVQGQNSPLHF. The CDR3 DNA reads TGTGCCAGCAGCGTACAGGGACAAAATTCACCCCTCCACTTT.